The 24 T cell receptor beta chains listed next were all sequenced from one sample in a study of T-cell memory formation after mild COVID-19. TCRdb processed the 5' RACE reads anew with MiXCR; each CDR3 protein has one entry. The table includes a few hundred thousand distinct CDR3 sequences, approximately 21% detected once. Sequenced: PBMCs or a T cell subset sorted from them (not recorded which). The source is an adult woman who had mild COVID-19 (a few samples of this study predate the infection). Cell type and time point are not known.

This chain joins TRBV11-3 and TRBJ2-5, with 9 bases aligning to TRBD2. This CDR3 contains 15 residues. CDR1 is SGHNT, CDR2 YENEEA, per germline. The J segment lost 2 bases and the V segment lost 6 bases, leaving 7 bases of the junction unmatched. The CDR3 loop is CASSPRLAVQETQYF. CDR3 coding DNA: TGTGCCAGCAGTCCACGACTAGCGGTACAAGAGACCCAGTACTTC.

This clonotype was found a few times. The chain joins TRBV2 to TRBJ2-7; 10 nucleotides match TRBD2. With V trimmed by 1 base and J by 1 base, 10 bases remained unmatched. CDR1 is SNHLY, CDR2 FYNNEI, per germline. The CDR3 has 18 amino acids. CDR3 region: CASSEGPGTSALSYEQYF. CDR3 DNA sequence: TGTGCCAGCAGTGAAGGACCCGGGACTAGCGCTTTATCCTACGAGCAGTACTTC. The variable domain in full, with the rest retrieved from reference TRBV2 and TRBJ2-7, is EPEVTQTPSHQVTQMGQEVILRCVPISNHLYFYWYRQILGQKVEFLVSFYNNEISEKSEIFDDQFSVERPDGSNFTLKIRSTKLEDSAMYFCASSEGPGTSALSYEQYFGPGTRLTVT.

This clonotype was found a few times. The chain employs TRBV12-3 or TRBV12-4 and TRBJ1-5; no clear D. The CDR3 covers 17 residues. V was shortened by 6 bases and J by 0 bases, with 18 bases between the two germline ends. This CDR3 reads CASSRYGQEDSNQPQHF. The CDR3 region has the DNA TGTGCCAGCAGCCGTTATGGGCAGGAAGATAGCAATCAGCCCCAGCATTTT.

This clonotype was counted a few times. This chain links TRBV2 with TRBJ1-3; D not certain. Trimming took 5 bases from V and 0 from J, leaving 8 bases between them. Germline CDR1 and CDR2: SNHLY and FYNNEI. The CDR3 has 14 residues. CDR3 sequence reads: CASSPFFSGNTIYF. The DNA of the CDR3 is TGTGCCAGCAGTCCCTTCTTCTCTGGAAACACCATATATTTT.

The chain carries TRBV6-6 and TRBJ2-4; no reliable D call. The ends were cut back, 2 bases at V and 0 bases at J, with 2 bases in the middle. The CDR3 length is 13 residues. CDR1 and CDR2 (germline): MNHNY, SVGAGI (reference sequence). This chain's CDR3 is CASSYEAKNIQYF. In nucleotides, the CDR3 is TGTGCCAGCAGTTACGAAGCCAAAAACATTCAGTACTTC.

The chain employs TRBV20-1 and TRBJ2-2; 9 bases are a match to TRBD2. The CDR3 spans 14 residues. In germline, CDR1 is DFQATT, CDR2 SNEGSKA (reference sequence). The V gene end was trimmed by 6 bases and the J gene end by 4 bases; junction bases not matched to a gene: 6. The CDR3 coding sequence is TGCAGTGCCTTAGCGGGAGCGGGCACCGGGGAGCTGTTTTTT. Residues: CSALAGAGTGELFF.

This clonotype was found a few times. The V and J genes are TRBV20-1 and TRBJ2-7; D possibly corresponds to TRBD2 (5 bases). The germline V and J ends were trimmed by 4 bases and 2 bases, with 15 bases remaining between them. Germline values: CDR1 DFQATT, CDR2 SNEGSKA (reference sequence). The CDR3 is made up of 14 amino acids. CDR3 nucleotides: TGCAGTGCTACTATCACGGGGTTCCCCTACGAGCAGTACTTC. Amino acids: CSATITGFPYEQYF.

This clonotype was seen at least ten times. This chain joins TRBV5-5 and TRBJ2-4; the D is unclear. Trimming pared 2 bases from V and 4 bases from J, leaving 4 bases between. CDR3 length: 12 residues. Germline loops: CDR1 SGHKS, CDR2 YYEKEE (reference sequence). Here the CDR3 DNA reads TGTGCCAGCAGCTTAGGGAAAAACATTCAGTACTTC. Its translation is CASSLGKNIQYF.

This clonotype was observed at least ten times. The chain combines TRBV4-2 with TRBJ2-3, with 10 nucleotides matching TRBD2. V lost 0 bases to trimming and J lost 0 bases; unmatched junction nucleotides: 0. The CDR3 is 16 amino acids. CDR1 and CDR2 (germline): LGHNA, YNFKEQ. The CDR3 region has the DNA TGTGCCAGCAGCCAAGAACTAGCGGGGAGCACAGATACGCAGTATTTT. Amino acids: CASSQELAGSTDTQYF.

This clonotype came up a few times. The genes are TRBV7-6 and TRBJ2-2; TRBD1 aligns across 8 bases. V was pared by 1 base and J by 6 bases, with 7 bases of the junction left unmatched. Germline loops: CDR1 SGHVS, CDR2 FNYEAQ. This CDR3 spans 16 amino acids. The CDR3 DNA is TGTGCCAGCAGCTTAGTTCAGGGGGCGAGGCCCGGGGAGCTGTTTTTT. Translation: CASSLVQGARPGELFF.

In this sample, this clonotype turned up a few times. V usage is TRBV5-1 and J usage is TRBJ2-1, with 9 positions matching TRBD1. This CDR3 comprises 16 residues. Germline trimming cut 4 bases from V and 4 bases from J; bases unmatched to any gene: 9. The germline gives CDR1 SGHRS, CDR2 YFSETQ. The CDR3 coding sequence is TGCGCCAGCAGCCCCCATGGACAGGGGTGGTACAATGAGCAGTTCTTC. Translated, it gives CASSPHGQGWYNEQFF.

This clonotype appeared a few times. The J gene is TRBJ2-7, the V gene TRBV12-3 or TRBV12-4; D is undetermined. This CDR3 comprises 11 residues. Trimming took off 0 bases at V and 7 bases at J, with 4 bases between the two ends. Here the CDR3 reads CASSLATEQYF. CDR3 nucleotides: TGTGCCAGCAGTTTAGCGACAGAGCAGTACTTC.

This clonotype was counted between two and nine times. V is TRBV10-3 and J is TRBJ1-1, with 7 bases lining up with TRBD1. Germline V gene sequence: CDR1 ENHRY, CDR2 SYGVKD. V trimming: 10 bases; J trimming: 9 bases; junction bases outside the gene matches: 14. The CDR3 has 13 residues. This chain's CDR3 is CATRDRAEFQAFF. CDR3 DNA: TGTGCCACACGTGACAGGGCTGAGTTCCAAGCTTTCTTT.

This clonotype showed up just once. The chain carries TRBV18 and TRBJ2-7; 8 positions agree with TRBD1. Germline V CDR1 and CDR2: KGHSH, LQKENI. The CDR3 has 14 amino acids. Unmatched junction bases numbered 4, after V lost 2 bases and J lost 4 bases. CDR3: CASSPTTGGYEQYF. The CDR3 DNA reads as TGTGCCAGCTCACCAACTACAGGGGGATACGAGCAGTACTTC.

In its sample, this clonotype was seen a few times. The chain recombines TRBV27 with TRBJ2-7, with TRBD1 as a possible D gene (6 bases). Germline CDR1 is MNHEY and CDR2 is SMNVEV (reference sequence). Trimming took off 2 bases at V and 2 bases at J, with 10 bases between the two ends. The CDR3 is 14 amino acids. The CDR3 is CASSLPDSTYEQYF. For the CDR3, the DNA is TGTGCCAGCAGTTTACCGGACAGTACCTACGAGCAGTACTTC.

The V gene is TRBV7-3, the J gene TRBJ2-3; 7 bases fit TRBD2. The CDR3 is 15 amino acids. Germline V gives CDR1 SGHTA, CDR2 FQGTGA. V shed 5 bases, J shed 9 bases, and the junction held 14 bases outside the gene matches. DNA of the CDR3: TGTGCCAGCAGCCCCTTTTCGGGGGGAGGTGCAACGCAGTATTTT. Protein: CASSPFSGGGATQYF.

This clonotype was recorded at least ten times. V is TRBV3-1 and J is TRBJ2-7; 7 nucleotides agree with TRBD1. Germline CDR1 and CDR2: LGHDT and YNNKEL (reference sequence). The CDR3 runs to 13 residues. J gave up 5 bases and V 0 bases, and 1 base lay outside the gene matches. The DNA of the CDR3 is TGTGCCAGCAGCCAAGATGACAGGGACGAGCAGTACTTC. Translated, it gives CASSQDDRDEQYF.

This clonotype was seen only a few times. V is TRBV7-2 and J is TRBJ2-3, with 15 bases fitting TRBD2. After removal of 5 bases from V and 3 bases from J, the junction contained 0 bases not matched to a gene. The CDR3 is 15 residues long. Germline V gene data show CDR1 as SGHTA and CDR2 as FQGNSA. The CDR3 nucleotides read TGTGCCAGCAGCGGGACTAGCGGGAGGACAGATACGCAGTATTTT. This codes for CASSGTSGRTDTQYF.

This clonotype is a singleton in its sample. The chain employs TRBV15 and TRBJ1-6; no reliable D call. The V end was cut by 0 bases, the J end by 8 bases, with 14 bases between. Germline values: CDR1 LNHNV, CDR2 YYDKDF (reference sequence). The CDR3 contains 16 residues. Here the CDR3 DNA reads TGTGCCACCAGCAGAGAAAGGAGAGGTAGTTATTCACCCCTCCACTTT. Residues: CATSRERRGSYSPLHF.

This clonotype has more than one count but fewer than ten. The chain links TRBV24-1 to TRBJ2-7; 8 bases match TRBD1. CDR1 KGHDR and CDR2 SFDVKD come from the germline V gene. This CDR3 is 14 amino acids long. J lost 5 bases, V lost 5 bases, and 7 bases had no gene match. The CDR3 DNA follows: TGTGCCACCAGTGGCCGACAGGGGAACGACGAGCAGTACTTC. It codes for CATSGRQGNDEQYF.

This clonotype has more than one count but fewer than ten. This sequence joins TRBV6-1 and TRBJ1-2; the D gene is possibly TRBD1 (5 bases). There are 14 residues in the CDR3. Germline assignment: CDR1 MNHNS and CDR2 SASEGT. The V and J ends lost 1 base and 11 bases respectively, with 17 bases between them. The CDR3 protein is CASSEDPREGDYTF. CDR3 bases: TGTGCCAGCAGTGAAGATCCCAGGGAAGGGGATTACACCTTC.

Of note for this clonotype: Sequence at one end of the junction differs from germline and may be a read error. The chain couples TRBV20-1 to TRBJ1-5; D remains unclear. The CDR3 is 12 amino acids. Per the germline V gene, CDR1 is DFQATT and CDR2 is SNEGSKA (reference sequence). This CDR3 is CSATVQRGSLIF. The CDR3 nucleotides are TGCAGTGCAACCGTACAGCGCGGGTCCTTAATATTT.

CDR3 DNA: TGTGCCAGCAGCTTAGTTCAGGCTAGCGGGAGTGTGCAGTTCTTC. It translates to CASSLVQASGSVQFF. This rearrangement joins TRBV7-2 to TRBJ2-1; 10 nucleotides align to TRBD2. This CDR3 comprises 15 residues. Trimming took 1 base from V and 12 from J; bases not matched to a gene: 9. Germline CDR1 is SGHTA and CDR2 is FQGNSA.

The chain recombines TRBV5-1 with TRBJ1-1; D ambiguous. CDR3 size: 13 residues. Germline V CDR1 and CDR2: SGHRS, YFSETQ. V shed 8 bases and J shed 1 base, with 12 bases lying between them. The CDR3 loop reads CARRSLGNTEAFF. Here the CDR3 DNA reads TGCGCCAGAAGGAGTCTAGGGAACACTGAAGCTTTCTTT.